This T cell receptor beta chain was documented in a study of blood T cell repertoires in COVID-19. About the study: The United States, Italy and Spain supplied acute and convalescent COVID-19 samples.

In the original processing: Nucleated cell counts were estimated from reference gene primer amplification. Measured with immunoSEQ multiplex PCR; TCRdb has only the in-frame clones, and not every one. The V and J calls and clone size were taken over from that table, and D and trimming were inferred from the DNA. Of more than 45,000 clones in the sample, roughly 86% were seen once. V lost 11 bases and J lost 7; bases outside the gene matches: 13. This CDR3 contains 14 residues. CDR1 is SNHLY, CDR2 FYNNEI, per germline. The receptor comes from a man aged 55 to 70 with active or convalescent COVID-19. The chain has TRBV2 and TRBJ1-4; TRBD1 aligns across 7 bases. Sequencing input: peripheral blood. CDR3 loop: CACAQEQGREKLFF. The CDR3 DNA is TGTGCCTGCGCCCAGGAACAGGGGCGTGAAAAACTGTTTTTT.